This is a list of T cell receptor beta chains from one sample in a study of blood T cell repertoires in COVID-19. TCRdb's copy holds only in-frame clones and misses some; the assay was immunoSEQ multiplex PCR. The sample contains around 330,000 clones, 90% of which appear only once. Source material: PBMCs or T cells enriched from blood (not recorded which). The receptors derive from a man aged 55 to 70 who had recovered from COVID-19. CDR3s include the opening cysteine and the closing phenylalanine or tryptophan. D genes are given only for firm matches. Expanded clones get a size class; other rows say once, few or many, or leave the size out.

abundance	v_gene	len	j_gene	d_gene	CDR3nt	CDR3aa
NA	TRBV4-3	13	TRBJ1-2	NA	TGCGCCAGCGGGGACACAACTAACTATGGCTACACCTTC	CASGDTTNYGYTF
NA	TRBV3-1/TRBV3-2	16	TRBJ1-2	NA	TGTGCCAGCAGCCAAGAACCTCAACTAAGAAACTATGGCTACACCTTC	CASSQEPQLRNYGYTF
NA	TRBV12-5	14	TRBJ1-6	NA	TGTGCTAGTGGTTTGGGGGCAGATAATTCACCCCTCCACTTT	CASGLGADNSPLHF
NA	TRBV30	14	TRBJ1-1	NA	TGTGCCTGGAGTGTAACCGCGATGAACACTGAAGCTTTCTTT	CAWSVTAMNTEAFF
NA	TRBV9	13	TRBJ1-2	NA	TGTGCCAGCAGCGAGGGGCGGAACTATGGCTACACCTTC	CASSEGRNYGYTF
once	TRBV4-2	14	TRBJ1-1	NA	TGTGCCAGCAGCCAGACAGGAGAGTACACTGAAGCTTTCTTT	CASSQTGEYTEAFF
NA	TRBV7-8	16	TRBJ1-2	NA	TGTGCCAGCAGCTTAAGAATACAGGGTTTTTACTATGGCTACACCTTC	CASSLRIQGFYYGYTF
NA	TRBV7-8	19	TRBJ2-7	TRBD2	TGTGCCAGCAGCTTATATCGGACTAGCGGGAGGGCAACTTCCTACGAGCAGTACTTC	CASSLYRTSGRATSYEQYF
NA	TRBV23-1	18	TRBJ1-5	TRBD1	TGCGCCAGCAGTCAACGAGGACAGGGGAACCATAGCAATCAGCCCCAGCATTTT	CASSQRGQGNHSNQPQHF
NA	TRBV7-9	16	TRBJ1-1	TRBD1	TGTGCCAGCAGCACCTCGACAGGGGCCTTAGGCACTGAAGCTTTCTTT	CASSTSTGALGTEAFF
NA	TRBV5-8	11	TRBJ1-5	NA	TGTGCCAGCAGCTTCTATCAGCCCCAGCATTTT	CASSFYQPQHF
NA	TRBV27	14	TRBJ1-3	NA	TGTGCCAGCAGTAAGGGGAACTCTGGAAACACCATATATTTT	CASSKGNSGNTIYF
NA	TRBV18	14	TRBJ1-2	NA	TGTGCCAGCTCACCAAGGGACACCAACTATGGCTACACCTTC	CASSPRDTNYGYTF
NA	TRBV14	15	TRBJ2-5	NA	TGTGCCAGCAGCCAAGATCGCGTTAACCAAGAGACCCAGTACTTC	CASSQDRVNQETQYF
NA	TRBV9	15	TRBJ1-5	TRBD1	TGTGCCAGCAGCGTTTCAGGGGGAGCAAATCAGCCCCAGCATTTT	CASSVSGGANQPQHF
once	TRBV9	15	TRBJ1-6	NA	TGTGCCACCCCGGCGGGGTTAAACTATAATTCACCCCTCCACTTT	CATPAGLNYNSPLHF
NA	TRBV7-3	15	TRBJ2-5	TRBD2	TGTGCCAGCAGCTTAACGATGGCTAGCGGGAGTCCCCAGTACTTC	CASSLTMASGSPQYF
NA	TRBV11-2	17	TRBJ2-3	TRBD2	TGTGCCAGCAGCCCAAACCCTAGCGGGAGGGTCCCAGATACGCAGTATTTT	CASSPNPSGRVPDTQYF
NA	TRBV30	14	TRBJ1-3	TRBD1	TGTGCCTGGAGTATGGCAGGGGGAGGAAACACCATATATTTT	CAWSMAGGGNTIYF
NA	TRBV28	14	TRBJ2-6	NA	TGTGCCAGCAGTTTATTTGCGGGGGCCAACGTCCTGACTTTC	CASSLFAGANVLTF
NA	TRBV25-1	18	TRBJ2-3	TRBD2	TGTGCCAGCAGTGAAACCCCGGCGGGGGGGGCCCGCACAGATACGCAGTATTTT	CASSETPAGGARTDTQYF
NA	TRBV5-5	15	TRBJ2-1	NA	TGTGCCAGCAGCTACGACTGGAGCTCCTACAATGAGCAGTTCTTC	CASSYDWSSYNEQFF
NA	TRBV7-9	17	TRBJ2-1	TRBD2	TGTGCCAGCAGCTTATACGGGACTAGCGGGAGGATCGATGAGCAGTTCTTC	CASSLYGTSGRIDEQFF
NA	TRBV7-3	16	TRBJ2-3	TRBD2	TGTGCCAGCAGCTTAATGGCGGGGGGGCTAATAGATACGCAGTATTTT	CASSLMAGGLIDTQYF
once	TRBV7-9	13	TRBJ1-5	NA	TGTGCCAGCAGCTTAATAGCCAATCAGCCCCAGCATTTT	CASSLIANQPQHF
NA	TRBV12-3/TRBV12-4	13	TRBJ2-7	TRBD1	TGTGCCAGCAGGACAGGGGCAGTATACGAGCAGTACTTC	CASRTGAVYEQYF
NA	TRBV7-2	14	TRBJ2-7	NA	TGTGCCAGCAGCCCCGTCCAAGGGGGCTACGAGCAGTACTTC	CASSPVQGGYEQYF